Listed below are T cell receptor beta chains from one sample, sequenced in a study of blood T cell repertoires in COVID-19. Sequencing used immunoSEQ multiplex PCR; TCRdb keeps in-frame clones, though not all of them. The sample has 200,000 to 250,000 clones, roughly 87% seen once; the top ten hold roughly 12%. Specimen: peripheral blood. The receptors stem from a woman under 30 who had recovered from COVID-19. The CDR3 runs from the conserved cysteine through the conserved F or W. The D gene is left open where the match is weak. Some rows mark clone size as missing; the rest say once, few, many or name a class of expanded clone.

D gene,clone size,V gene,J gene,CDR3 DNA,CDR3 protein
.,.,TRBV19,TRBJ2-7,TGTGCCAGTAGTACCACAACCATGACCTACGAGCAGTACTTC,CASSTTTMTYEQYF
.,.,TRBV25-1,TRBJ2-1,TGTGCCAGCAGTGAATCCGAGCGGTGGGGATATGAGCAGTTCTTC,CASSESERWGYEQFF
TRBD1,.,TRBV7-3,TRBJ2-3,TGTGCCAGCAGCTCCAGACAGGGTCCAGATACGCAGTATTTT,CASSSRQGPDTQYF
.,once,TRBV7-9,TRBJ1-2,TGTGCCAGCAGCTTTTTGGGGAGTAACTATGGCTACACCTTC,CASSFLGSNYGYTF
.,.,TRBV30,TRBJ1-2,TGTGCCTGGAGCCCAGGGGTTAACTATGGCTACACCTTC,CAWSPGVNYGYTF
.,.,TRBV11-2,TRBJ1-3,TGTGCCAGCAGCCGAGGATACTCTGGAAACACCATATATTTT,CASSRGYSGNTIYF
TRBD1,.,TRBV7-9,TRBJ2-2,TGTGCCAGCAGTGATCCGGGACAGATAACCCCCGGGGAGCTGTTTTTT,CASSDPGQITPGELFF
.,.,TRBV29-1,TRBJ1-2,TGCAGCGTTGCGTCTAACTATGGCTATACCTTC,CSVASNYGYTF
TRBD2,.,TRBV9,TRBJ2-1,TGTGCCAGCAGCGACCCTCCGGGACTAGCGGGAGACGATGAGCAGTTCTTC,CASSDPPGLAGDDEQFF
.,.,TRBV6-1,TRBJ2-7,TGTGCCAGCAGTGAGCGGGGCGACATCTACGAGCAGTACTTC,CASSERGDIYEQYF
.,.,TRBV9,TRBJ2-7,TGTGCCAGCAGCGTAGAGGACGGGACCTACGAGCAGTACTTC,CASSVEDGTYEQYF
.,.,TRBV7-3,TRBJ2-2,TGTGCCAGCAGCCCTATTAGCGGGGAGCTGTTTTTT,CASSPISGELFF
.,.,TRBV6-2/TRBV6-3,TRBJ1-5,TGTGCCAGCAGTGACTGGGAGAACCGAAGCAATCAGCCCCAGCATTTT,CASSDWENRSNQPQHF
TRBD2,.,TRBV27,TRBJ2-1,TGTGCCAGCAGTCGGGGACTAGCGGGGTACAATGAGCAGTTCTTC,CASSRGLAGYNEQFF
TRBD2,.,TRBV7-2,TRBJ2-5,TGTGCCAGCAGCTTAGCGGGACTAGCGGGACGAGAGACCCAGTACTTC,CASSLAGLAGRETQYF
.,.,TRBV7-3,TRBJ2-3,TGTGCCAGCAGCTTAACGTCCGAGGTCGGCACAGATACGCAGTATTTT,CASSLTSEVGTDTQYF
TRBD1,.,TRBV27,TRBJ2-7,TGTGCCAGCAGTGCACCGGGACAGGGTTCCGAGCAGTACTTC,CASSAPGQGSEQYF
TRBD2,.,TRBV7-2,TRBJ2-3,TGTGCCAGCAGCTTAGGAGAGCTAGCGGGCGATACGCAGTATTTT,CASSLGELAGDTQYF
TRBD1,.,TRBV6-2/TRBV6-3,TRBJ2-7,TGTGCCAGCAGTTACCACCCGACAGGGAACTACGAGCAGTACTTC,CASSYHPTGNYEQYF
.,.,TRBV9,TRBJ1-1,TGTGCCAGCAGCGTCGGCAGGGGGAACACTGAAGCTTTCTTT,CASSVGRGNTEAFF
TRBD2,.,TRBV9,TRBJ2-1,TGTGCCAGCAGCGCTAGAGGACTAGCGGGAGGTGGTGAGCAGTTCTTC,CASSARGLAGGGEQFF
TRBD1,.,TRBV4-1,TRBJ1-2,TGCGCCAGCAGCCCGACAGGGACGAGAGCCTATGGCTACACCTTC,CASSPTGTRAYGYTF
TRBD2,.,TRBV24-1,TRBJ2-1,TGTGCCACCAGTGTAGCGGGAGGGCCCCAAAACAATGAGCAGTTCTTC,CATSVAGGPQNNEQFF
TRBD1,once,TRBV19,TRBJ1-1,TGTGCCAGTATCGGGCAGGGGGCGAGCACTGAAGCTTTCTTT,CASIGQGASTEAFF
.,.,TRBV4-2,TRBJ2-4,TGTGCCAGCAGCCAAGATCCCTCACTAGCAGCCAAAAACATTCAGTACTTC,CASSQDPSLAAKNIQYF
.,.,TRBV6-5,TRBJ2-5,TGTGCCAGCAGTCCACAGGGACGTGAGACCCAGTACTTC,CASSPQGRETQYF
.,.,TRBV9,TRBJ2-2,TGTGCCAGCAGTCTCGGAGGGAGCACCGGGGAGCTGTTTTTT,CASSLGGSTGELFF
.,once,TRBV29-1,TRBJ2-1,TGCAGCGTTGTACAGGCCAACAATGAGCAGTTCTTC,CSVVQANNEQFF
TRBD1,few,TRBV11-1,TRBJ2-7,TGTGCCAGCAGCTTAGAAGGACAGGGGAACTACGAGCAGTACTTC,CASSLEGQGNYEQYF
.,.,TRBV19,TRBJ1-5,TGTGCCAGTAGTATTCTGCAGCGACAGTTGGAGAGCAATCAGCCCCAGCATTTT,CASSILQRQLESNQPQHF
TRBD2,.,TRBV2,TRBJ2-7,TGTGCCAGCAGTGAGAGGGCTAGCGGGAGGAAAGAGCAGTACTTC,CASSERASGRKEQYF
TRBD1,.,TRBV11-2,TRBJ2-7,TGTGCCAGCAGCGCCGGGACAGGGGGCTCCTACGAGCAGTACTTC,CASSAGTGGSYEQYF
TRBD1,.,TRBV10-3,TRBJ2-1,TGTGCCATCAGCCTCGGACAGGGTGGAGATGAGCAGTTCTTC,CAISLGQGGDEQFF
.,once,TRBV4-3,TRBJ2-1,TGCGCCAGCAGCCATCCGGGACTCTCGAGCCGTGGGCAGTTCTTC,CASSHPGLSSRGQFF
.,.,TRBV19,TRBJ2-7,TGTGCCAGTAGCGACCCCAGGGGATGGGGTTACGAGCAGTACTTC,CASSDPRGWGYEQYF
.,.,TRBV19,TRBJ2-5,TGTGCCAGTAGTATTCTACAGGGAAACAGAGAGACCCAGTACTTC,CASSILQGNRETQYF
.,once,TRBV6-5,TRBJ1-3,TGTGCCAGCAGCTATGACAAAAGCTCTGGAAACACCATATATTTT,CASSYDKSSGNTIYF
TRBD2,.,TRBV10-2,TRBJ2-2,TGCGCCAGCAGGGGACTAGCGGGAGGAGCTATAAACACCGGGGAGCTGTTTTTT,CASRGLAGGAINTGELFF
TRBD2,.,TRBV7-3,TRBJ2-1,TGTGCCAGCAGCAGGACTAGCGGGAGCTCCTACAATGAGCAGTTCTTC,CASSRTSGSSYNEQFF
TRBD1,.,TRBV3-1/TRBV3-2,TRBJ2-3,TGTGCCAGCAGCCAAGACAGGGGGCTGGCAGATACGCAGTATTTT,CASSQDRGLADTQYF
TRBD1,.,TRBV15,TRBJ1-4,TGTGCCACCAGCAGAGGGGACAGCCGAATTGAAAAACTGTTTTTT,CATSRGDSRIEKLFF
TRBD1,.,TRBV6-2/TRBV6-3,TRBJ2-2,TGTGCCAGCAGTTACACACCGGGACAGGGGGAGCTGTTTTTT,CASSYTPGQGELFF
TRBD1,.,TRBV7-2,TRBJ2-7,TGTGCCAGCAGCTACCAAACAGGGGGTCCCTACGAGCAGTACTTC,CASSYQTGGPYEQYF
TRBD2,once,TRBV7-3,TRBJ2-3,TGTGCCAGCAGCCCCATAGCGGGAATCACAGATACGCAGTATTTT,CASSPIAGITDTQYF
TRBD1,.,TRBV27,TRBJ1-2,TGTGCCAGCAGTCCGAGACAGGGGGCTGTTGGTGGCTACACCTTC,CASSPRQGAVGGYTF
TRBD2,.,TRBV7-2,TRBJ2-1,TGTGCCAGCAGCCCCCCAGCGGGAGTCTACAATGAGCAGTTCTTC,CASSPPAGVYNEQFF
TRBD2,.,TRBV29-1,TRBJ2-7,TGCAGCGTAGCTAGCGGGACAAGGGGCTACGAGCAGTACTTC,CSVASGTRGYEQYF
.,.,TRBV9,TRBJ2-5,TGTGCCAGCAGCGTAGCAGGAAAAGAGACCCAGTACTTC,CASSVAGKETQYF
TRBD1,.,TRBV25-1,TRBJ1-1,TGTGCCAGCAGTGCATCGAGGGGGACAGGGGGATTTAACACTGAAGCTTTCTTT,CASSASRGTGGFNTEAFF